The sequence of this T cell receptor beta chain was determined in a study of CD8+ T cells in alopecia areata. Findings and caveats of the study: Whereas mice showed it more clearly, TCR sharing across patients was murkier, possibly because of HLA. Researchers report lesional scalp, most notably alopecia totalis/universalis, outstripped normal scalp in clonality.

After isolation, RNA underwent reverse transcription to generate cDNA as the sequencing template. TCRdb's copy holds only in-frame clones and misses some; the assay was immunoSEQ multiplex PCR. Among tens of thousands of clones, roughly 60% were seen once, and the ten largest hold approximately 17%. Alopecia areata patients gave lesional scalp punch biopsies and peripheral blood samples. With 0 bases removed from V and 3 bases from J, the gap between germline ends came to 9 bases. The germline gives CDR1 SGHTA, CDR2 FQGNSA. The CDR3 consists of 14 residues. Comment on this clone: Antigen: not known.

The gene calls are TRBV7-2 and TRBJ2-7, with a possible D match to TRBD1 (5 bases). Sequencing was performed on CD8+ T cells sorted from blood, taken at week 0. This TCR was recovered from a human donor with alopecia areata. The CDR3 bases are TGTGCCAGCAGCTTAGCGATGCAGGGCTACGAGCAGTACTTC. Translation gives CASSLAMQGYEQYF.